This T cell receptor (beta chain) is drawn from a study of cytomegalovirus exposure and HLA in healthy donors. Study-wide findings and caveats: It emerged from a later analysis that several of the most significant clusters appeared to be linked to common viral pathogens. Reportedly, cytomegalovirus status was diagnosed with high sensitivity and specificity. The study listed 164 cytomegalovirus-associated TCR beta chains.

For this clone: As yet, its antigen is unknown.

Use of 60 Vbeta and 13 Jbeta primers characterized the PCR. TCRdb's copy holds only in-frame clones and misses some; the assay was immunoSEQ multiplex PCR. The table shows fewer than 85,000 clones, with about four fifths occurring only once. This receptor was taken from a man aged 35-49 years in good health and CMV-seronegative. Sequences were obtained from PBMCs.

The DNA of the CDR3 is TGTGCCAGCAGCTTCCGGGTAGGCCTTAGCACAGATACGCAGTATTTT. Translating gives CASSFRVGLSTDTQYF. The gene calls are TRBV7-6 and TRBJ2-3; D not certain. This CDR3 region has 16 residues. The germline CDR1 and CDR2 sequences are SGHVS and FNYEAQ. V dropped 3 bases and J dropped 0 bases, with 13 bases sitting between them.